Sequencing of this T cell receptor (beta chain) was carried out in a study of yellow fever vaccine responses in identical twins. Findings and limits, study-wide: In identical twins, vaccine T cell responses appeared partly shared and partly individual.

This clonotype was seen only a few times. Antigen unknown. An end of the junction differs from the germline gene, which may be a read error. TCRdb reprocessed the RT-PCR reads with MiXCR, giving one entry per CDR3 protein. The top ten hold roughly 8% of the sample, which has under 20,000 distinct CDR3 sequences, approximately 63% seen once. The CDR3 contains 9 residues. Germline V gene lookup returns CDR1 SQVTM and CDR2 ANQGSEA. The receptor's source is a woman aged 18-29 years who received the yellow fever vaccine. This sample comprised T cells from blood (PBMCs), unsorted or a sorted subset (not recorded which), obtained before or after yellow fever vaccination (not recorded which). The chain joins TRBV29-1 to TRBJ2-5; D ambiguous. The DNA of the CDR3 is TGCAGCGTGGAAGAGACCCAGTACTTC. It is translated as CSVEETQYF.